These 12 T cell receptor beta chains came from one sample sequenced in a study of identical twins. TCRdb re-derived calls from the 5' RACE reads in MiXCR, one entry per CDR3 protein. Among some 240,000 distinct CDR3 sequences, 6.5% to 9.5% were seen once, and the ten largest hold roughly 3.1%. The sample also formed part of further work on yellow fever vaccine responses in identical twins.

Sequenced material: CD8+ T cells sorted from blood. The origin of the receptors is a young woman in good health.

This clonotype was recorded a few times. This sequence joins TRBV20-1 and TRBJ2-4; no firm D call. The CDR3 is 17 residues long. Germline V gene lookup returns CDR1 DFQATT and CDR2 SNEGSKA (reference sequence). Trimming pared 2 bases from V and 0 bases from J, leaving 17 bases between. As DNA, the CDR3 is TGCAGTGCTAGACCCTTGGGCCAGTTCCTAGCCAAAAACATTCAGTACTTC. It specifies CSARPLGQFLAKNIQYF.

The chain is built from TRBV5-8 and TRBJ1-1; D gene ambiguous. CDR3 length equals 15 residues. The V end lost 4 bases, the J end lost 4 bases, and 17 bases lay between the germline ends. The germline V gene encodes CDR1 SGHTS and CDR2 YDEGEE. The CDR3, as DNA: TGTGCCAGCAGCCTAATATTGGGAGTTGGCACTGAAGCTTTCTTT. It translates to CASSLILGVGTEAFF.

This clonotype was found many times. CDR3 nucleotide sequence: TGCAGCGTCAAAGGGGGGACTACCTACGAGCAGTACTTC. Translating it yields CSVKGGTTYEQYF. V and J are TRBV29-1 and TRBJ2-7, with TRBD2 as a possible D gene (7 bases). CDR1 and CDR2 (germline): SQVTM, ANQGSEA. The CDR3 is 13 residues long. Trimming cost V 6 bases and J 2 bases, with 14 bases left between them.

This clonotype was recorded a few times. This chain links TRBV10-3 with TRBJ2-2; a weak D match, TRBD2 (6 bases). The CDR3 extends over 15 amino acids. Germline V lookup: CDR1 ENHRY, CDR2 SYGVKD. Deletions cut 6 bases from V and 7 bases from J, with 18 bases between. The CDR3 region has the DNA TGTGCCATCAGGATTGCTAGCGCCCAGGGCGGGGAGCTGTTTTTT. This encodes CAIRIASAQGGELFF.

The table lists this clonotype with a few counts. This rearrangement joins TRBV20-1 to TRBJ1-6; D may be TRBD1 (6 bases). CDR1 and CDR2 from the germline V gene are DFQATT and SNEGSKA (reference sequence). The CDR3 runs 15 residues. V lost 0 bases and J lost 5, with 11 bases in between. The CDR3 DNA follows: TGCAGTGCTAGAGATAACAGGGCGGATAATTCACCCCTCCACTTT. It yields the protein CSARDNRADNSPLHF.

V usage is TRBV6-2 or TRBV6-3 and J usage is TRBJ2-5; weak D call: TRBD2 (5 bases). Looked up from germline, CDR1 is MNHEY and CDR2 is SVGEGT. The length of the CDR3 is 16 residues. Trimming left V 0 bases short and J 0 bases short, with 11 bases between. The CDR3 DNA reads as TGTGCCAGCAGTTACTCCCTAGCCGACTACCAAGAGACCCAGTACTTC. It yields the protein CASSYSLADYQETQYF.

The chain combines TRBV7-6 with TRBJ1-5; D gene uncertain. V was cut by 2 bases and J by 0 bases, with 8 bases left in between. CDR1 and CDR2 from the germline V gene are SGHVS and FNYEAQ. This CDR3 region has 15 residues. CDR3: CASSLFGDSNQPQHF. The CDR3 DNA sequence: TGTGCCAGCAGCTTATTTGGGGATAGCAATCAGCCCCAGCATTTT.

A few counts support this clonotype. J is TRBJ1-1 and V is TRBV27, with no clear D. Deletions cut 4 bases from V and 0 bases from J, with 15 bases between. The CDR3 runs 16 residues. Germline V gene data show CDR1 as MNHEY and CDR2 as SMNVEV (reference sequence). The CDR3: CASSSTFGRLNTEAFF. CDR3 bases: TGTGCCAGCAGTTCGACTTTTGGACGATTGAACACTGAAGCTTTCTTT.

The CDR3 coding sequence is TGTGCCAGCAGTGAACTGCCTAGCGGGGGGGCAACGAACACCGGGGAGCTGTTTTTT. Residues: CASSELPSGGATNTGELFF. This sequence joins TRBV2 and TRBJ2-2, with 12 bases aligning to TRBD2. This CDR3 is 19 amino acids long. With V trimmed by 2 bases and J by 0 bases, 7 bases remained unmatched. Germline lookup yields CDR1 SNHLY and CDR2 FYNNEI.

This clonotype has only a few counts. This chain uses TRBV5-1 with TRBJ2-7; D is uncertain. The ends were cut back, 2 bases at V and 2 bases at J, with 11 bases in the middle. The germline V gene encodes CDR1 SGHRS and CDR2 YFSETQ. The CDR3 consists of 14 residues. This CDR3 reads CASSFSSGTYEQYF. CDR3 sequence (DNA): TGCGCCAGCAGCTTTTCCTCAGGTACCTACGAGCAGTACTTC.

The chain links TRBV7-9 to TRBJ2-3; D is possibly TRBD2 (5 bases). The V and J ends lost 5 bases and 4 bases respectively, with 7 bases between them. This CDR3 spans 12 amino acids. CDR1 and CDR2 from the germline V gene are SEHNR and FQNEAQ (reference sequence). This chain's CDR3 is CASSGSADTQYF. Here the CDR3 DNA reads TGTGCCAGCAGCGGGAGCGCAGATACGCAGTATTTT.

This chain joins TRBV12-3 or TRBV12-4 and TRBJ2-5, with D perhaps matching TRBD1 or TRBD2 (6 bases each). Trimming took 3 bases from V and 13 from J, leaving 21 bases between them. The CDR3 totals 14 residues. The chain's CDR3 is CASSFKSGWGPWYF. For the CDR3, the DNA is TGTGCCAGCAGTTTTAAGAGCGGGTGGGGGCCCTGGTACTTC.